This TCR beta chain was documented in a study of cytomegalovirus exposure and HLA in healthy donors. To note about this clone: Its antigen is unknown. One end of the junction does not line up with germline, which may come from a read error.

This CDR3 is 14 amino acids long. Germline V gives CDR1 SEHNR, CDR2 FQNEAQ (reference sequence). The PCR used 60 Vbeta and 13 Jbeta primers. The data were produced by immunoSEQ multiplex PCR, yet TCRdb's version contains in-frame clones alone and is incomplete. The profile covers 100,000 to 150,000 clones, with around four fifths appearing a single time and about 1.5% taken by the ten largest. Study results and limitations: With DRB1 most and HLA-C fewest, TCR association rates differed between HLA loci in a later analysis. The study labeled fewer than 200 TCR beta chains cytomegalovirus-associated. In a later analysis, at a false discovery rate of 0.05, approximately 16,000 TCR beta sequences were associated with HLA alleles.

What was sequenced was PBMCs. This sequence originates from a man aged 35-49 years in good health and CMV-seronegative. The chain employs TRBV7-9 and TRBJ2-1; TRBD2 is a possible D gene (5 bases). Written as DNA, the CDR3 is TGTGCCAGCAGTTGGGAGCTCTCCCACAATGAGCAGTTCTTC. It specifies CASSWELSHNEQFF. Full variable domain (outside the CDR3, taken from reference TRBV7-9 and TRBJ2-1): DTGVSQNPRHKITKRGQNVTFRCDPISEHNRLYWYRQTLGQGPEFLTYFQNEAQLEKSRLLSDRFSAERPKGSFSTLEIQRTEQGDSAMYLCASSWELSHNEQFFGPGTRLTVL.